This record concerns one TCR beta chain sequence. V was clipped by 10 bases and J by 3 bases, with 19 bases between them. The CDR3 has 15 residues. Germline CDR1 and CDR2: LNHDA and SQIVND (reference sequence). The data originate from a study of blood T cell repertoires in COVID-19. Overall study context: Collection of acute and convalescent COVID-19 samples took place in the United States, Italy and Spain. The analysed material was cDNA or gDNA that came from T cells, B-cell-depleted T cells, or PBMCs.

Allocation to cohorts depended on clinical history reported by the participants. Source study methods: Cell counts per sample came from amplifying reference gene primers. The table came from immunoSEQ multiplex PCR; TCRdb's copy has only in-frame clones and leaves some out. The DNA gave D and trimming, while V, J and clone size come from that table. The profile shows about 170,000 clones, 87% of them singletons. This TCR was recovered from a woman aged 45-65 years who had recovered from COVID-19. The rearrangement joins TRBV19 to TRBJ1-5; weak D call: TRBD1 (6 bases). The sequencing sample was made of PBMCs or T cells enriched from blood (not recorded which). As DNA, the CDR3 is TGTGCCACCTCAACGCTACAGGGATTCAATCAGCCCCAGCATTTT. This encodes CATSTLQGFNQPQHF.